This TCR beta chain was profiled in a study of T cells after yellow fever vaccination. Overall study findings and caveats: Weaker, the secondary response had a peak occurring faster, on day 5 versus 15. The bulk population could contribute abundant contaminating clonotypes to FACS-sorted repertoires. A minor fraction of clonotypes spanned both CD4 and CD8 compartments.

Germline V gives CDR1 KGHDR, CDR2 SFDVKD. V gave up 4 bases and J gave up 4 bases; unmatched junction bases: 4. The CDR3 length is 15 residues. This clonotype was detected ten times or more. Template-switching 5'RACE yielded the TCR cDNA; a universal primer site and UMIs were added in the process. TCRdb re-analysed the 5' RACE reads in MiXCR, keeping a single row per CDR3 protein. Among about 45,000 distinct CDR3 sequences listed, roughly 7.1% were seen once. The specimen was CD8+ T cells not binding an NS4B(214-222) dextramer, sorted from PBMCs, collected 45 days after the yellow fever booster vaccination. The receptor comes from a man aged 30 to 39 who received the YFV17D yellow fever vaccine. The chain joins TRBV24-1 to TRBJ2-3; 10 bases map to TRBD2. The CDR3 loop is CATSEGLAAPDTQYF. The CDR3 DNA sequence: TGTGCCACCAGTGAAGGACTAGCGGCCCCAGATACGCAGTATTTT.